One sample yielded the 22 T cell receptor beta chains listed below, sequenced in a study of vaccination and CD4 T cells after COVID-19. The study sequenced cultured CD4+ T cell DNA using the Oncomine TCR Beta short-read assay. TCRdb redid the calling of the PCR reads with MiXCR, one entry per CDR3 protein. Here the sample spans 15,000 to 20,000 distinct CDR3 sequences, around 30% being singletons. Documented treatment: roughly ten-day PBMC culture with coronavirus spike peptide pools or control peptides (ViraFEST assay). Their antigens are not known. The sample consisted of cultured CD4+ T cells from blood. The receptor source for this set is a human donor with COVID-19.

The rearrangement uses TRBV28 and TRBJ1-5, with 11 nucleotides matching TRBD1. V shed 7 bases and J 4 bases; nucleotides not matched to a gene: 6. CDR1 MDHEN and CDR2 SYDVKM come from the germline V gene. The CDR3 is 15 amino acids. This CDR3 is CASNTGTGGNQPQHF. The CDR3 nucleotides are TGTGCCAGCAACACCGGGACAGGGGGAAATCAGCCCCAGCATTTT.

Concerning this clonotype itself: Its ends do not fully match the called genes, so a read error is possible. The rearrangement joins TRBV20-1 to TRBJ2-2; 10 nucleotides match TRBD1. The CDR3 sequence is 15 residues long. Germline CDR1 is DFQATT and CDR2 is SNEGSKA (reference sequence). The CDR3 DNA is TGTAGTGCTAGAGGACAGGGGGCGAACACCGGGGAGCTGTTTTTT. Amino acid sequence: CSARGQGANTGELFF.

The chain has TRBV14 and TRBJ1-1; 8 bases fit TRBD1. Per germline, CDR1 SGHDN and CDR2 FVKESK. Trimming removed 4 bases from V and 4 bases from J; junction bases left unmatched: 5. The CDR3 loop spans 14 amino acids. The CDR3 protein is CASSPRTGSTEAFF. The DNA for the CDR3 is TGTGCCAGCAGCCCAAGGACAGGGAGCACTGAAGCTTTCTTT.

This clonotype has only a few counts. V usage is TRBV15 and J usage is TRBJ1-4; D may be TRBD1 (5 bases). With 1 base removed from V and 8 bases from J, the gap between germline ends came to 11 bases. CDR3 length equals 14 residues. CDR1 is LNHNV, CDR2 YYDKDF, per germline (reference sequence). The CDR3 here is CATSRGSAGEKLFF. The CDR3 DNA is TGTGCCACCAGCAGAGGTTCGGCAGGGGAAAAACTGTTTTTT.

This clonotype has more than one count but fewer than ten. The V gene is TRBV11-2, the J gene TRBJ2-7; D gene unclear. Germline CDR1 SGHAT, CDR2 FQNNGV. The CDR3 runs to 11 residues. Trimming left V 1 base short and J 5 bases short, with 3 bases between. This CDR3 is CASSLVDEQYF. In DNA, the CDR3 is TGTGCCAGCAGCTTAGTAGACGAGCAGTACTTC.

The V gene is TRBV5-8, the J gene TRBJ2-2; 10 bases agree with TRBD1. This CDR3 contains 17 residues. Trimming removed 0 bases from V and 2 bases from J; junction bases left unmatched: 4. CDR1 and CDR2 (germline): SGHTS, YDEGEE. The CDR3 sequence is CASSLGRDRGNTGELFF. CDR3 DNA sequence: TGTGCCAGCAGCTTGGGCCGGGACAGGGGTAACACCGGGGAGCTGTTTTTT.

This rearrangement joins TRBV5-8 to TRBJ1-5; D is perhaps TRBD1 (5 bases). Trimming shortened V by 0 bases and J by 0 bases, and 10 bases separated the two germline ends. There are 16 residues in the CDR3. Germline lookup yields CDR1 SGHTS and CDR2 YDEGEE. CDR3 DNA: TGTGCCAGCAGCTTGGTAGGGACGGCTAGCAATCAGCCCCAGCATTTT. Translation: CASSLVGTASNQPQHF.

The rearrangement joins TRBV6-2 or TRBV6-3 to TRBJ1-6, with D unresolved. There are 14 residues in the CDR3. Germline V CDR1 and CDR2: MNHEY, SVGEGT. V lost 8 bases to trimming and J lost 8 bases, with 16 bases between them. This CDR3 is CASHTPHSDSPLHF. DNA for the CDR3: TGTGCCAGCCATACTCCACACAGCGATTCACCCCTCCACTTT.

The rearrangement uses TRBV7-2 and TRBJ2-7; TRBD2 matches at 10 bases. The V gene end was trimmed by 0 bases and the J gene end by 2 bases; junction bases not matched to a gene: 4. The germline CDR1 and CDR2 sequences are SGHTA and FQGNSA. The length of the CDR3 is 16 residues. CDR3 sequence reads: CASSLAKRGGTYEQYF. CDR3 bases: TGTGCCAGCAGCTTAGCGAAGCGGGGGGGAACCTACGAGCAGTACTTC.

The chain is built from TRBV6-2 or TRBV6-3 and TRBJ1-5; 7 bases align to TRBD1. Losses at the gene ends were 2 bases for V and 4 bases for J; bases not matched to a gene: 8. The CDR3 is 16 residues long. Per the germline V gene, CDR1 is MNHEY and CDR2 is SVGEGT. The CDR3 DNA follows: TGTGCCAGCAGTTACCCCGGGACAGTCATAAATCAGCCCCAGCATTTT. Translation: CASSYPGTVINQPQHF.

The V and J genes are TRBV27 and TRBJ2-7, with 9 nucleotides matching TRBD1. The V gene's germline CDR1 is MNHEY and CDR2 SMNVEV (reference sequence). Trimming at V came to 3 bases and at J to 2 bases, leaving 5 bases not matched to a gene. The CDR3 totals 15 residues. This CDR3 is CASSFRGQGPYEQYF. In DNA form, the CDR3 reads TGTGCCAGCAGTTTTCGGGGACAGGGACCCTACGAGCAGTACTTC.

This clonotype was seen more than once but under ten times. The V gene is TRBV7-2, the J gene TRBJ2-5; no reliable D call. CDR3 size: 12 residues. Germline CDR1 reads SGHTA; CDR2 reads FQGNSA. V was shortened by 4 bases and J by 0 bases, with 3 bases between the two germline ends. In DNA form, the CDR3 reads TGTGCCAGCAGCTCGTACCAAGAGACCCAGTACTTC. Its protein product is CASSSYQETQYF. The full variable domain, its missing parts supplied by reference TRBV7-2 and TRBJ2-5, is GAGVSQSPSNKVTEKGKDVELRCDPISGHTALYWYRQSLGQGLEFLIYFQGNSAPDKSGLPSDRFSAERTGGSVSTLTIQRTQQEDSAVYLCASSSYQETQYFGPGTRLLVL.

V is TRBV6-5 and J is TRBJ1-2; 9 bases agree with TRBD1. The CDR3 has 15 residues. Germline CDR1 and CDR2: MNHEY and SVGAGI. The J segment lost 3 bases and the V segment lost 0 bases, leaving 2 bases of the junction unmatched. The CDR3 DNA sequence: TGTGCCAGCAGTTACTCGGACAGGGGAGACTATGGCTACACCTTC. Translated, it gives CASSYSDRGDYGYTF.

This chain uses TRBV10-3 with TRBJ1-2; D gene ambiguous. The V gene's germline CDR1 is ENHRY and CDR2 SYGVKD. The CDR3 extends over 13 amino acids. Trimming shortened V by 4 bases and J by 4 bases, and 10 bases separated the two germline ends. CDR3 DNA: TGTGCCATCAGTGGGGCCGGTTCCTATGGCTACACCTTC. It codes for CAISGAGSYGYTF.

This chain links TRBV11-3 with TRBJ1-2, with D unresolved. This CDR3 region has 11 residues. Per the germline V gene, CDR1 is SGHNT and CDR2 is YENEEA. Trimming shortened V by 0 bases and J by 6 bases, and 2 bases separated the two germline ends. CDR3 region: CASSLENGYTF. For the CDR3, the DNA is TGTGCCAGCAGCTTAGAGAATGGCTACACCTTC.

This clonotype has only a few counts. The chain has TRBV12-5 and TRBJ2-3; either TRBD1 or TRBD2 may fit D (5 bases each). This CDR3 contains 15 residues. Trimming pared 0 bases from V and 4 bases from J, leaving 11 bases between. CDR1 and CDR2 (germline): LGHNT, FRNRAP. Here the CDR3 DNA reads TGTGCTAGTGGTTTGGTACTTGGGGGTGCAGATACGCAGTATTTT. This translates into CASGLVLGGADTQYF.

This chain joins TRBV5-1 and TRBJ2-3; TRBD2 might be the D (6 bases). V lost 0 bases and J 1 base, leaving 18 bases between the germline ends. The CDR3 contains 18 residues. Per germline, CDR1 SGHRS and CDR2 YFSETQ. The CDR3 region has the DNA TGCGCCAGCAGCTTGGGCGGAAGTAGGGGACTCCGCACAGATACGCAGTATTTT. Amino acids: CASSLGGSRGLRTDTQYF.

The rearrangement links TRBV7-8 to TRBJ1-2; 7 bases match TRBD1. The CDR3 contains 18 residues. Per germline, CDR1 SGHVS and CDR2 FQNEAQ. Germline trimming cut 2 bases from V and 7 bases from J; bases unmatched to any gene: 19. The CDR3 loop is CASSLRDSRNNRAGGYTF. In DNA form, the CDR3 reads TGTGCCAGCAGCTTAAGGGACAGCCGTAATAACCGGGCTGGTGGCTACACCTTC.

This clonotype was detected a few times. The CDR3 here is CASSFYNEQFF. DNA for the CDR3: TGTGCCAGCAGTTTTTACAATGAGCAGTTCTTC. J is TRBJ2-1 and V is TRBV7-2, with D unresolved. CDR1 is SGHTA and CDR2 is FQGNSA in the germline V gene. Trimming left V 6 bases short and J 4 bases short, with 4 bases between. The CDR3 is 11 residues long.

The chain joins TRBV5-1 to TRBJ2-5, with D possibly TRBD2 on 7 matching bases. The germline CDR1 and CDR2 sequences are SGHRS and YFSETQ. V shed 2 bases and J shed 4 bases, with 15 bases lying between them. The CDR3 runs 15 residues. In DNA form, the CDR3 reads TGCGCCAGCAGCTTAGCAACAAGGGGGGGAGAGACCCAGTACTTC. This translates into CASSLATRGGETQYF.

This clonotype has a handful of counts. The CDR3 DNA sequence: TGTGCCAGCAGCTCAGCTGGGGGCGCGGGGACTGAAGCTTTCTTT. Protein product: CASSSAGGAGTEAFF. The genes are TRBV7-6 and TRBJ1-1; maybe TRBD1 (6 bases). This CDR3 contains 15 residues. V was pared by 4 bases and J by 5 bases, with 17 bases between. Germline lookup yields CDR1 SGHVS and CDR2 FNYEAQ.

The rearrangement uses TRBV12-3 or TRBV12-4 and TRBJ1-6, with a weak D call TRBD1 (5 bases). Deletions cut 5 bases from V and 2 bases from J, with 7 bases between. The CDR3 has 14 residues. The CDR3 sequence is CASSRGPYNSPLHF. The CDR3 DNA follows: TGTGCCAGCAGTAGGGGTCCCTATAATTCACCCCTCCACTTT.